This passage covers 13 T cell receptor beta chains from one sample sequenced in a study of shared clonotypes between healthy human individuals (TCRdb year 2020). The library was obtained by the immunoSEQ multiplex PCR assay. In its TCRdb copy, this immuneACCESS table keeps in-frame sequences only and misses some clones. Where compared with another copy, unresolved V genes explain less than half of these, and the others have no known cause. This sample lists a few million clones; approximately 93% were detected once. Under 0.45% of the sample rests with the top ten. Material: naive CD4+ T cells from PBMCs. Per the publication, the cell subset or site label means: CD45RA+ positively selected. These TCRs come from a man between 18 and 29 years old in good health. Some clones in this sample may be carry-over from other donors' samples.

DNA of the CDR3: TGCAGCGTTGAACGGCAGGGCCCGAGCTCCTACAATGAGCAGTTCTTC. Amino acid sequence: CSVERQGPSSYNEQFF. The genes are TRBV29-1 and TRBJ2-1; possibly TRBD1 for D (5 bases). There are 16 residues in the CDR3. Trimming cost V 2 bases and J 0 bases, with 14 bases left between them. Germline V lookup: CDR1 SQVTM, CDR2 ANQGSEA.

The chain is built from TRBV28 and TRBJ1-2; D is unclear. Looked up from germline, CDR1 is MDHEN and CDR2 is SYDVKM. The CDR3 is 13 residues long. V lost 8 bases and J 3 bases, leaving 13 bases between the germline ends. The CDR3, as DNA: TGTGCCAGCCCGCCGGGGTTCGACTATGGCTACACCTTC. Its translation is CASPPGFDYGYTF.

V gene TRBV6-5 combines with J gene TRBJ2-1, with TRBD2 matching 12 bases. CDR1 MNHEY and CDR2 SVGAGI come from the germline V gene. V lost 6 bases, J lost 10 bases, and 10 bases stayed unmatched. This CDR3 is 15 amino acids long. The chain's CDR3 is CASRRRLAGGPEQFF. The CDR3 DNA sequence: TGTGCCAGCAGACGAAGGCTAGCGGGAGGGCCAGAGCAGTTCTTC.

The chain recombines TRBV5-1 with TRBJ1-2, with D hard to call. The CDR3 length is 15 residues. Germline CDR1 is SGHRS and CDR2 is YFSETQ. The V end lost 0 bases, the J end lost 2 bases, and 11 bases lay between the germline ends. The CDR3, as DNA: TGCGCCAGCAGCTTGGTAGGGAGACCGAACTATGGCTACACCTTC. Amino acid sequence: CASSLVGRPNYGYTF. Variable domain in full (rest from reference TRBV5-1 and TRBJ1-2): KAGVTQTPRYLIKTRGQQVTLSCSPISGHRSVSWYQQTPGQGLQFLFEYFSETQRNKGNFPGRFSGRQFSNSRSEMNVSTLELGDSALYLCASSLVGRPNYGYTFGSGTRLTVV.

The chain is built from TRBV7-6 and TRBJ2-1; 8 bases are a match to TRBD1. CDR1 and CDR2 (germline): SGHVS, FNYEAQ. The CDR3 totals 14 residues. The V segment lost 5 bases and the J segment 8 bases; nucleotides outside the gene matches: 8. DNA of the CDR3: TGTGCCAGCAGCCCGACAGGGGTTCCGCATGAGCAGTTCTTC. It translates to CASSPTGVPHEQFF.

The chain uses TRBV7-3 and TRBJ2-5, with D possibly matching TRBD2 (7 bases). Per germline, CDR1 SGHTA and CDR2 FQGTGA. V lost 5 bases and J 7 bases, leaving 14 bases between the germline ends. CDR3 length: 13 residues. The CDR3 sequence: CASSPGGHLTQYF. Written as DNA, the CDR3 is TGTGCCAGCAGCCCGGGGGGCCATCTGACCCAGTACTTC.

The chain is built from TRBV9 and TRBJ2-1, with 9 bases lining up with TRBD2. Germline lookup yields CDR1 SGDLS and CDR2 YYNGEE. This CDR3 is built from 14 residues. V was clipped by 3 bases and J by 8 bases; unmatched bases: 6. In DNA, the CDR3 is TGTGCCAGCAGCGCGCGTAGCGGGAGCGATGAGCAGTTCTTC. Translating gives CASSARSGSDEQFF.

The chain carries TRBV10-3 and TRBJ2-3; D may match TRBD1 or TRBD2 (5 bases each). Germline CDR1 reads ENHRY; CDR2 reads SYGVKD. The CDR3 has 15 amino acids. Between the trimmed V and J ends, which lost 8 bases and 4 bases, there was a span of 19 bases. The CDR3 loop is CAIRGDLRGADTQYF. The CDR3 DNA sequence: TGTGCCATCCGTGGGGACCTCCGGGGCGCAGATACGCAGTATTTT.

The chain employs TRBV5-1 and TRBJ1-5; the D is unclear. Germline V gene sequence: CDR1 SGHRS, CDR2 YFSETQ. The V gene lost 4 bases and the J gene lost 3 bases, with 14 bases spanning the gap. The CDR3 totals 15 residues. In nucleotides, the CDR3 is TGCGCCAGCAGCACCTACCCGGACGTCAATCAGCCCCAGCATTTT. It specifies CASSTYPDVNQPQHF.

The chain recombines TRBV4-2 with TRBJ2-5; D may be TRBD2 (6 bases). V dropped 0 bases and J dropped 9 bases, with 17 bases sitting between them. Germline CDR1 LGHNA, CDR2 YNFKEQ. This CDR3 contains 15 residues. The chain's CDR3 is CASSQDNSGGPPQYF. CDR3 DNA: TGTGCCAGCAGCCAAGATAACTCCGGGGGACCTCCCCAGTACTTC.

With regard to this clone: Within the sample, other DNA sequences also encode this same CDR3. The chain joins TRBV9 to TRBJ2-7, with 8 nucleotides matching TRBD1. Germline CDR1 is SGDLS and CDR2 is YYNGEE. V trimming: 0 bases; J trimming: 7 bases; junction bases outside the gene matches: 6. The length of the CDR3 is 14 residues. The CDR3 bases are TGTGCCAGCAGCGTAGAAGGCAGGGGGCGGGAGCAGTACTTC. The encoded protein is CASSVEGRGREQYF.

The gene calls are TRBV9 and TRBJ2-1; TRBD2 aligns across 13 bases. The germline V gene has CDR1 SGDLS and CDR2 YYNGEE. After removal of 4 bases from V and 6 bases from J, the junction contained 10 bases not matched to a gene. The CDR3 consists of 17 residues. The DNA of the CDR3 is TGTGCCAGCAGCCCACCGGGACTAGCGGGAACGCGCAATGAGCAGTTCTTC. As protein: CASSPPGLAGTRNEQFF.

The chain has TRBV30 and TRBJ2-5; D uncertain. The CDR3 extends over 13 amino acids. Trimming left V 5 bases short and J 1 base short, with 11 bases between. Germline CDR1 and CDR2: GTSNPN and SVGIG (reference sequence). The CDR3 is CAWAAVPQETQYF. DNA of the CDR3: TGTGCCTGGGCAGCAGTGCCCCAAGAGACCCAGTACTTC.